This TCR beta chain emerged from a study of blood T cell repertoires in COVID-19. Study summary: There were acute and convalescent COVID-19 samples, and they came from the United States, Italy and Spain. From T cells, B-cell-depleted T cells, or PBMCs came the material, which was cDNA or gDNA.

This CDR3 is 15 amino acids long. The trim removed 3 bases at V and 3 bases at J, leaving 6 bases unmatched. CDR1 is SEHNR and CDR2 is FQNEAQ in the germline V gene (reference sequence). In the original analysis: Amplification from reference gene primers served as the basis for estimated nucleated cell counts. Method: immunoSEQ multiplex PCR; TCRdb's copy keeps in-frame clones and lacks some. Clonal size and the V and J genes are those of that table, whereas D and trimming came from the DNA. The top ten clones hold approximately 15% of a sample with 160,000 or so clones, approximately 84% of them seen once.

Sequencing was carried out using peripheral blood. This receptor was identified in an elderly woman with acute or convalescent COVID-19. V usage is TRBV7-9 and J usage is TRBJ2-7; 9 bases align to TRBD1. CDR3 sequence: CASSFLGQGGYEQYF. The CDR3 coding sequence is TGTGCCAGCAGCTTCCTGGGACAGGGAGGCTACGAGCAGTACTTC.